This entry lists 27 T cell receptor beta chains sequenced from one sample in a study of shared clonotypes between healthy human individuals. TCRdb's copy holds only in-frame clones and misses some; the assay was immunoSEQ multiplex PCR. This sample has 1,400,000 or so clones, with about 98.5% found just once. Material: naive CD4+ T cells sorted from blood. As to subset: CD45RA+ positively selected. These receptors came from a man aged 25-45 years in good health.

CDR3 in amino acids: CASAAGLYNEQFF. CDR3 nucleotide sequence: TGTGCCAGTGCTGCGGGACTATACAATGAGCAGTTCTTC. The genes are TRBV7-9 and TRBJ2-1; 7 nucleotides match TRBD2. The germline gives CDR1 SEHNR, CDR2 FQNEAQ (reference sequence). This CDR3 is built from 13 residues. V gave up 9 bases and J gave up 4 bases; unmatched junction bases: 6.

DNA for the CDR3: TGTGCCAGCACCTCACCAGGGGATGGCTACACCTTC. As protein: CASTSPGDGYTF. The rearrangement uses TRBV28 and TRBJ1-2, with TRBD1 as a possible D gene (6 bases). CDR3 length: 12 amino acids. V was trimmed by 7 bases and J by 6 bases, leaving 12 bases between them. The germline V gene has CDR1 MDHEN and CDR2 SYDVKM.

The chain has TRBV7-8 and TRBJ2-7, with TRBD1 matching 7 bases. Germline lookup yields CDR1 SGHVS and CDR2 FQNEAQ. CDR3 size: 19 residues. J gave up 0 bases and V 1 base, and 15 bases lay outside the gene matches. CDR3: CASSLGPGQLRFSSYEQYF. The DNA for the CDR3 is TGTGCCAGCAGCTTAGGTCCGGGACAGCTTCGATTTAGCTCCTACGAGCAGTACTTC.

The DNA for the CDR3 is TGTGCCTGGAGGGGGACAGGGTTTCAAGCGGGAGCCCGAACCGGGGAGCTGTTTTTT. Translating it yields CAWRGTGFQAGARTGELFF. The V gene is TRBV30, the J gene TRBJ2-2; perhaps TRBD1 as D (9 bases). Trimming removed 3 bases from V and 5 bases from J, with 28 bases in between. The CDR3 has 19 amino acids. In germline, CDR1 is GTSNPN, CDR2 SVGIG (reference sequence).

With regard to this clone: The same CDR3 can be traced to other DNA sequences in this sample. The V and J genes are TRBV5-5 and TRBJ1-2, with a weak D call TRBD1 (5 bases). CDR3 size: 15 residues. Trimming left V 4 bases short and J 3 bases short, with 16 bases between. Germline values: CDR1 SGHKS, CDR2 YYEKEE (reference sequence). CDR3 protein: CASSPVGGRDYGYTF. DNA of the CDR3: TGTGCCAGCAGCCCTGTTGGGGGAAGGGACTATGGCTACACCTTC.

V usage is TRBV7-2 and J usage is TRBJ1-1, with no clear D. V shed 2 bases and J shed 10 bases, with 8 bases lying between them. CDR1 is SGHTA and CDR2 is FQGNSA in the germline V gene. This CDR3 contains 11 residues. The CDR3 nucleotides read TGTGCCAGCAGCTTAAAACAGACAGCTTTCTTT. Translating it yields CASSLKQTAFF.

CDR3 bases: TGTGCCAGCAGCGGTGATCGTGGCAGGGTTAATGGCTACACCTTC. Translated: CASSGDRGRVNGYTF. The chain has TRBV7-6 and TRBJ1-2; a weak D match, TRBD1 (5 bases). This CDR3 has 15 residues. V was clipped by 5 bases and J by 6 bases, with 19 bases between them. Germline-derived CDR1 and CDR2 are SGHVS and FNYEAQ.

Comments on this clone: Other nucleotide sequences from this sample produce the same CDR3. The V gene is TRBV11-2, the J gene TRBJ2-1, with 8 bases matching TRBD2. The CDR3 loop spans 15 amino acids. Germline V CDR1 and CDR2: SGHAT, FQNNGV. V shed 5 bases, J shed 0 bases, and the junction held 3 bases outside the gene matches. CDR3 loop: CASSPAGGSYNEQFF. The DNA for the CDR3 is TGTGCCAGCAGCCCGGCGGGAGGCTCCTACAATGAGCAGTTCTTC.

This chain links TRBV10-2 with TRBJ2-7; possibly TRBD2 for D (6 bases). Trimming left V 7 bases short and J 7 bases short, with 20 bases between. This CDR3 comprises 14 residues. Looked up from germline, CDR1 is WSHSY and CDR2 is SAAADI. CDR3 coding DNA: TGCGCCAGCACAGTCGGGGGAAACGGTGGGGAGCAGTACTTC. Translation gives CASTVGGNGGEQYF.

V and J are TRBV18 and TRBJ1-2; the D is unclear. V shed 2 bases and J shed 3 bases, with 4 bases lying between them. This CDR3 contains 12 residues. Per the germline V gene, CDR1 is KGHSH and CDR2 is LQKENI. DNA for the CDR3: TGTGCCAGCTCACCATCGGACTATGGCTACACCTTC. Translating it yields CASSPSDYGYTF.

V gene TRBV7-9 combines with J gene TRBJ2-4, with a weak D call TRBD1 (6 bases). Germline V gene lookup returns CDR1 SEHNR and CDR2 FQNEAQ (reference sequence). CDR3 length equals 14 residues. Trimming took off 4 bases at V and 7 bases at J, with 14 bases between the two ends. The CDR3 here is CASSYRETWNIQYF. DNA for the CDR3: TGTGCCAGCAGCTACAGGGAAACTTGGAACATTCAGTACTTC.

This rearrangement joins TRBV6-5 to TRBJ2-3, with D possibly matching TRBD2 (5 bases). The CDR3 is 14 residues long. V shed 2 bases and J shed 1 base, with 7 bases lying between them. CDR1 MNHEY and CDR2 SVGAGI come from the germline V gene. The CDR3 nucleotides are TGTGCCAGCAGTTACGTGGGAGGCACAGATACGCAGTATTTT. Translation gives CASSYVGGTDTQYF.

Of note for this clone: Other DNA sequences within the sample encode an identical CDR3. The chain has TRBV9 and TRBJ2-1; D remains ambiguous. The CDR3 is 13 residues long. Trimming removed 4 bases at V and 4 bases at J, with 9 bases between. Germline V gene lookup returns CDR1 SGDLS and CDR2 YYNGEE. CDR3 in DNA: TGTGCCAGCAGCCCCCGGGCTTACAATGAGCAGTTCTTC. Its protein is CASSPRAYNEQFF. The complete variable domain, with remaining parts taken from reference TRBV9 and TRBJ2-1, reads DSGVTQTPKHLITATGQRVTLRCSPRSGDLSVYWYQQSLDQGLQFLIQYYNGEERAKGNILERFSAQQFPDLHSELNLSSLELGDSALYFCASSPRAYNEQFFGPGTRLTVL.

The CDR3 DNA is TGTGCCAGCAGCACTACTCGGGACAGGGGGGCCTCCTACGAGCAGTACTTC. It encodes CASSTTRDRGASYEQYF. The gene calls are TRBV7-6 and TRBJ2-7; 11 bases match TRBD1. The germline V gene encodes CDR1 SGHVS and CDR2 FNYEAQ. Trimming cost V 5 bases and J 0 bases; bases outside gene matches: 9. The CDR3 is 17 residues long.

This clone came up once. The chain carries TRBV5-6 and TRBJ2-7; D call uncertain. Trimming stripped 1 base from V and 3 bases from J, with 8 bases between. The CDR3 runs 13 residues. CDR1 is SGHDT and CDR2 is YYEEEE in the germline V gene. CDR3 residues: CASSLSRRYEQYF. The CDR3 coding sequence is TGTGCCAGCAGCTTGTCGAGGCGCTACGAGCAGTACTTC.

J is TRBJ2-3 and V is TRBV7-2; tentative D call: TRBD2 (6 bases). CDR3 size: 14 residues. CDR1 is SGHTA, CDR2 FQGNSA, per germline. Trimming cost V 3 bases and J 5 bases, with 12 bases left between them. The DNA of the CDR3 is TGTGCCAGCAGCTTTCTACTAGCCGAAGATACGCAGTATTTT. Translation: CASSFLLAEDTQYF.

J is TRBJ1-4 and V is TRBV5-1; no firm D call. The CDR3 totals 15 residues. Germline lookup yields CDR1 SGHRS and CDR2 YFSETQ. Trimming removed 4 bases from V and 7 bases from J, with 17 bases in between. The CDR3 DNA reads TGCGCCAGCAGCCCCTTAGGCGGTGGGAGTGAAAAACTGTTTTTT. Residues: CASSPLGGGSEKLFF.

This CDR3 reads CASRRTGGFEQYF. The CDR3, as DNA: TGTGCCAGCAGGCGGACAGGGGGCTTCGAGCAGTACTTC. The chain combines TRBV6-5 with TRBJ2-7, with 11 bases lining up with TRBD1. Germline loops: CDR1 MNHEY, CDR2 SVGAGI. This CDR3 contains 13 residues. Germline trimming cut 6 bases from V and 6 bases from J; bases unmatched to any gene: 4.

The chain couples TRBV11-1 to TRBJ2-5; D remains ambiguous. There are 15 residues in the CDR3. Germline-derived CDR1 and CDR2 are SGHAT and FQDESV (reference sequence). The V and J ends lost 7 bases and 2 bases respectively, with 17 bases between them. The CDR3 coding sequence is TGTGCCAGCACCACCGCCCCCCGACGGCAAGAGACCCAGTACTTC. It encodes CASTTAPRRQETQYF. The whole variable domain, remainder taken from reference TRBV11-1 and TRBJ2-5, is EAEVAQSPRYKITEKSQAVAFWCDPISGHATLYWYRQILGQGPELLVQFQDESVVDDSQLPKDRFSAERLKGVDSTLKIQPAELGDSAMYLCASTTAPRRQETQYFGPGTRLLVL.

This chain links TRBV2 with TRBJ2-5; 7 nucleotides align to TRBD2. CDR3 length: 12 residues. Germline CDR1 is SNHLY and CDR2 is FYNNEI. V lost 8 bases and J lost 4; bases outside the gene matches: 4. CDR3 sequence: CASAGETETQYF. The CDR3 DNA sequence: TGTGCCAGCGCGGGAGAGACAGAGACCCAGTACTTC.

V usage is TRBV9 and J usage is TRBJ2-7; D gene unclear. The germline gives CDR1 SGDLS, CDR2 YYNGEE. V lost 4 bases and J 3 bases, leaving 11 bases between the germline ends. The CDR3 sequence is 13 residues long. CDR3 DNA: TGTGCCAGCAGCCTCGAACCGAACTACGAGCAGTACTTC. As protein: CASSLEPNYEQYF.

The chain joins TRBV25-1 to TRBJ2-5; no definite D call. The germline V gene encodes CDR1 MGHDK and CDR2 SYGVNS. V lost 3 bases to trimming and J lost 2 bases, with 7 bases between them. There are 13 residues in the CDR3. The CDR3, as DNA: TGTGCCAGCAGTGATTCGCCACAAGAGACCCAGTACTTC. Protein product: CASSDSPQETQYF.

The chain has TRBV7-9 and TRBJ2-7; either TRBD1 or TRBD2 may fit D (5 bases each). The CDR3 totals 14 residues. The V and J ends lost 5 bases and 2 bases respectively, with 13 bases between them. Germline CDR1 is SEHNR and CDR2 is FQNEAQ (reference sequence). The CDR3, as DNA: TGTGCCAGCAGCCCCCGGGACGGACCCTACGAGCAGTACTTC. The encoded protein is CASSPRDGPYEQYF.

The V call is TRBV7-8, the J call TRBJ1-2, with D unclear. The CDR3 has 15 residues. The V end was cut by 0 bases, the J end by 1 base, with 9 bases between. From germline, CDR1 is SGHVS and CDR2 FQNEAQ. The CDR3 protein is CASSLAIAGNYGYTF. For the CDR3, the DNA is TGTGCCAGCAGCTTAGCTATAGCCGGTAACTATGGCTACACCTTC.

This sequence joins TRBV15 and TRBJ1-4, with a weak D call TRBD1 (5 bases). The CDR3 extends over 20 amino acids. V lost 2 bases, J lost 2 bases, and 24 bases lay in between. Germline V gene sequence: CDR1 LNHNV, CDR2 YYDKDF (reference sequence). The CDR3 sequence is CATSRPIGTGHLATNEKLFF. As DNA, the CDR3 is TGTGCCACCAGCAGACCTATCGGGACCGGTCATTTGGCCACTAATGAAAAACTGTTTTTT.

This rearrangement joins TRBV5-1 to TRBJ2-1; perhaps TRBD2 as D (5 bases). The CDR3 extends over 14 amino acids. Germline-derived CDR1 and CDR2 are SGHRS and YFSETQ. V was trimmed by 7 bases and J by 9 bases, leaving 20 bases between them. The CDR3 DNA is TGCGCCAGCCGAGCGGAAGCAGTAGTAAGTGAGCAGTTCTTC. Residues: CASRAEAVVSEQFF.

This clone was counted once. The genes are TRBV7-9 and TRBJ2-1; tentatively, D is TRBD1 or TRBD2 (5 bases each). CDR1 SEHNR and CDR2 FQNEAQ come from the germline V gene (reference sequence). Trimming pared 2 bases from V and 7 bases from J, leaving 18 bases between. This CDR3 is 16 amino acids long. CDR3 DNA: TGTGCCAGCAGCTTAAATCCCCGGCTAGCAGGGAATGAGCAGTTCTTC. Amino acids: CASSLNPRLAGNEQFF.